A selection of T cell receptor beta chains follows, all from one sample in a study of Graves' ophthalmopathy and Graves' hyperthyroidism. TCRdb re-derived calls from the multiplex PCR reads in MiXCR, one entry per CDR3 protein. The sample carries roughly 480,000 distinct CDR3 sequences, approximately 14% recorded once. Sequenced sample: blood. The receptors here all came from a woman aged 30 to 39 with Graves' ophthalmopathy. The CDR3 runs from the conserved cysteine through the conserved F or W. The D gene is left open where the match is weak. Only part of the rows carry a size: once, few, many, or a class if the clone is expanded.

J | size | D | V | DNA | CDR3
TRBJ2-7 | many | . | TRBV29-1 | TGCAGCGCAGTCGATTCCGTGACGGGCGAGCAGTACTTC | CSAVDSVTGEQYF
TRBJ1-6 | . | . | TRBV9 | TGTGCCAGCAGCGCCCCTGTGGGCAGAAATTCACCCCTCCACTTT | CASSAPVGRNSPLHF
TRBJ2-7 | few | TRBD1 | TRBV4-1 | TGCGCCAGCAGCCAAGAGGCGGTGTCCCGGGACAGCTCTTACTTC | CASSQEAVSRDSSYF
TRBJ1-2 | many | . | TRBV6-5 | TGTGCCAGCACCAAGCAGGGAATGAATGGCTACACCTTC | CASTKQGMNGYTF
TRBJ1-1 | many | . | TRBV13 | TGTGCCAGCAGCCTCGGGGGGGCGAGGAGCACTGAAGCTTTCTTT | CASSLGGARSTEAFF
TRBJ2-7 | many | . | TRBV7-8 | TGTGCCAGCAGCTATGTGACAGGTTCCTACGAGCAGTACTTC | CASSYVTGSYEQYF
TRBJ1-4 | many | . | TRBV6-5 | TGTGCCAGCAGTTACCAAGACGCAGCAGGGAATGAAAAACTGTTTTTT | CASSYQDAAGNEKLFF
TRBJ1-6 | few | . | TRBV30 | TGTGCCTGGGCTAAGCGGAATTCACCCCTCCACTTT | CAWAKRNSPLHF
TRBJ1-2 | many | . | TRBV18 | TGTGCCAGCTCACCACGACAGGTCGAGGGCTACACCTTC | CASSPRQVEGYTF
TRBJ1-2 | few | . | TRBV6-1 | TGTGCCAGCTCGACAGGCGGGGGCTGCACCTTC | CASSTGGGCTF
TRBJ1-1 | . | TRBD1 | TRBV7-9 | TGTGCCAGCAGCATCGGGACAGTCACTGAAGCTTTCTTT | CASSIGTVTEAFF
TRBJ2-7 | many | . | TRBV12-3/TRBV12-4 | TGTGCCAGCAAGTCCCACCGGCGGGCCTACGAGCAGTACTTC | CASKSHRRAYEQYF
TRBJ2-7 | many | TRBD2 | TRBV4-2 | TGTGCCAGCAGCCAGTTTACTAGCGGGAGTTCCTACGAGCAGTACTTC | CASSQFTSGSSYEQYF
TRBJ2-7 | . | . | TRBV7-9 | TGTGCCAGCAGCTTAGCCGGATACTACGATCAGTACTTC | CASSLAGYYDQYF
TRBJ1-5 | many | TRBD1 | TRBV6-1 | TGTGCCAGCAGGAGGACAGGGGGCAATCAGCCCCAGCATTTT | CASRRTGGNQPQHF
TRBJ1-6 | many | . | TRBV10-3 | TGTGCCATCAATACGGTCGGGGATACCCTCCACTTT | CAINTVGDTLHF
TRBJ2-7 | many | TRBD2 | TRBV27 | TGTGCCAGCAGTGTTATTGGGACTAGCGGGAGGGCCAGGGGCGAGCAGTACTTC | CASSVIGTSGRARGEQYF
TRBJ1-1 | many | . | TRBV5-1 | TGCGCCAGCAGCTTGAGAGGGCGGGGGATGAACACTGAAGCTTTCTTT | CASSLRGRGMNTEAFF
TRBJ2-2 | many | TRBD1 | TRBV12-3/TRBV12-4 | TGTGCCAGCAGTTTTACAGGGGATGTGAACACCGGGGAGCTGTTTTTT | CASSFTGDVNTGELFF
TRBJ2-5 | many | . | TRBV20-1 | TGCAGTGCTAGCGGGGGGCGGGACGAGACCCAGTACTTC | CSASGGRDETQYF
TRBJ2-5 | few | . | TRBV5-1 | TGCGCCAGCAGCCTGAGTAAGACCCAGTACTTC | CASSLSKTQYF
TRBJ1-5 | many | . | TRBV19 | TGTGCCACCTCCACCATAGGATATGGGAAGGGACAGCCCCAGCATTTT | CATSTIGYGKGQPQHF
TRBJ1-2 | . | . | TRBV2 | TGTGCCAGCAGTGATGACCGAGCGGGTTTCTATGGCTACACCTTC | CASSDDRAGFYGYTF
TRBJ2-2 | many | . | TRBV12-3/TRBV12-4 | TGTGCCACCCATCTCTACGGGGAGCTGTTTTTT | CATHLYGELFF
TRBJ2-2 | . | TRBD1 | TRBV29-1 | TGCAGCGTGGACAGGGCGAACACCGGGGAGCTGTTTTTT | CSVDRANTGELFF
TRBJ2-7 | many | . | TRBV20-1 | TGCAGTGCTGGCGTGACATACGAGCAGTACTTC | CSAGVTYEQYF
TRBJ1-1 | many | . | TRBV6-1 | TGTGCCAGCAGTAGGGGGGGACACATGAACACTGAAGCTTTCTTT | CASSRGGHMNTEAFF
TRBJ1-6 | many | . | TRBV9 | TGTGCCAGCAGCGTAGGAGCTGGGGGCTATAATTCACCCCTCCACTTT | CASSVGAGGYNSPLHF
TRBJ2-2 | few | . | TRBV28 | TGTGCCAGCACCCCTCGAGGGGTTGGCACCGGGGAGCTGTTTTTT | CASTPRGVGTGELFF
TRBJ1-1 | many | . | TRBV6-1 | TGTGCCAGCAGACACCTCACAGGGAGCACTGAAGCTTTCTTT | CASRHLTGSTEAFF
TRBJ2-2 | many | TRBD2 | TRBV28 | TGTGCCAGCAGTGGGGCGGGACTAGCAACCGGGGAGCTGTTTTTT | CASSGAGLATGELFF
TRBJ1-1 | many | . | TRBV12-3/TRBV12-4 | TGTGCCAGCAGTTCCACGGTGATCCGGGCCCCCTCGAGCACTGAAGCTTTCTTT | CASSSTVIRAPSSTEAFF
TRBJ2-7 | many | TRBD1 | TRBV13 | TGTGCCAGCAGCCCACAGGACAGGGTATACGAGCAGTACTTC | CASSPQDRVYEQYF
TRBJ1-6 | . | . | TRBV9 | TGTGCCAGCAGCGTAGGAAATTATAATTCACCCCTCCACTTT | CASSVGNYNSPLHF
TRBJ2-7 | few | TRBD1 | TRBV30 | TGTGCCTGGAGTGTACCTGGGACAGGGTTTGTCTACGAGCAGTACTTC | CAWSVPGTGFVYEQYF
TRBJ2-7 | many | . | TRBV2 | TGTGCCAGCAGTCAGGCTGGGCTTTACGAGCAGTACTTC | CASSQAGLYEQYF
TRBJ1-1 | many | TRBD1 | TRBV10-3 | TGTGCCACCCAAGGACAGGGCCGTGGAGCTTTCTTT | CATQGQGRGAFF
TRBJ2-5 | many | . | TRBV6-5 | TGTGCCAGCAGTTACTCAATTCTTAGCGCGGAGACCCAGTACTTC | CASSYSILSAETQYF
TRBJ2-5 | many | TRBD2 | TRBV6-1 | TGTGCCAGCAGATCCGGGACTAGCGAGCCAGAGACCCAGTACTTC | CASRSGTSEPETQYF
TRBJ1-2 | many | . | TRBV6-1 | TGTGCCAGCAGGAACAGGGTGGTGAGCGGCTACACCTTC | CASRNRVVSGYTF
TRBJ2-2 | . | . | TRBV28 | TGTGCCAGCAGTTTTCCCGTCGGCAGGGATAACACCGGGGAGCTGTTTTTT | CASSFPVGRDNTGELFF
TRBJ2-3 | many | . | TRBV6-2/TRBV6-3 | TGTGCCAGCAGTTACTCCCCCGTACCAACTAGCACAGATACGCAGTATTTT | CASSYSPVPTSTDTQYF
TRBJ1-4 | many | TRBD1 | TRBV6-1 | TGTGCCAGCAGTCGGACAGGGTTAAATGAAAAACTGTTTTTT | CASSRTGLNEKLFF
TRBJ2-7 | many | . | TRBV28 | TGTGCCAGCAGGACCCAGGGGGGAGGGATTACGTACGAGCAGTACTTC | CASRTQGGGITYEQYF
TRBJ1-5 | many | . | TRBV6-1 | TGTGCCAGCAGTGGAGAGTCAGGGTTTGGTCAGCCCCAGCATTTT | CASSGESGFGQPQHF
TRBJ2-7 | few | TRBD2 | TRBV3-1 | TGTGCCAGCAGACTGACTAGCGGGGACTACGAGCAGTACTTC | CASRLTSGDYEQYF
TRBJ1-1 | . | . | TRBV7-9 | TGTGCCAGCAGACGCACCCGTCATGAAGCTTTCTTT | CASRRTRHEAFF
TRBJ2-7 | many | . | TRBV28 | TGTGCCAGCAGTTCCGCAGGGGGGGGCATCGACGAGCAGTACTTC | CASSSAGGGIDEQYF
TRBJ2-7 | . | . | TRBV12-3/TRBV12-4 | TGTGCCAGCAGCTTAATCGAGGGCGACCGCTCCTACGAGCAGTACTTC | CASSLIEGDRSYEQYF
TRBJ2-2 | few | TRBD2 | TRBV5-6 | TGTGCCAGCAGCTCAATTAGCGGGGCAAACACCGGGGAGCTGTTTTTT | CASSSISGANTGELFF
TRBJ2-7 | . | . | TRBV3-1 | TGTGCCAGCAGCCAAGAAGGCCGGGACGAGCAGTACTTC | CASSQEGRDEQYF
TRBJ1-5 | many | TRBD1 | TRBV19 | TGTGCCAGTAGTATTGGGGACAGGGTCAATCAGCCCCAGCATTTT | CASSIGDRVNQPQHF
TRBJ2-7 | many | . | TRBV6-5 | TGTGCCAGCAGTTATCCCCCCCTTCGGGTAAGCAACGAGCAGTACTTC | CASSYPPLRVSNEQYF
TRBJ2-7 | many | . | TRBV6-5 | TGTGCCAGCAGTTACTGGGACAACCGCGAGCAGTACTTC | CASSYWDNREQYF
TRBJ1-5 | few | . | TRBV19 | TGTGCCAGTAGTACCCTAGAGGATAGCAATCAGCCCCAGCATTTT | CASSTLEDSNQPQHF